Presented here are 24 T cell receptor beta chains from one specimen sequenced in a study of response to subunit inactivated influenza vaccine. TCRdb called the RT-PCR reads again in MiXCR, with one record for every CDR3 protein. The sample shows about 480,000 distinct CDR3 sequences, roughly 27% of them seen only once. The source material was CD4+ T cells sorted from PBMCs, sampled 4 to 6 days after vaccination. These receptors were taken from a man between 50 and 59 years old who received an inactivated influenza vaccine.

The V gene is TRBV3-1, the J gene TRBJ2-1; 8 positions match TRBD2. The length of the CDR3 is 15 residues. J gave up 9 bases and V 4 bases, and 11 bases lay outside the gene matches. The germline gives CDR1 LGHDT, CDR2 YNNKEL (reference sequence). CDR3 in DNA: TGTGCCAGCAGCCGAAGAGGTATCGGGGGGGGTGAGCAGTTCTTC. Protein sequence: CASSRRGIGGGEQFF.

This clonotype was found a few times. J is TRBJ2-7 and V is TRBV29-1, with a tentative D call TRBD1 (6 bases). Trimming removed 4 bases at V and 6 bases at J, with 22 bases between. This CDR3 is 15 amino acids long. The germline gives CDR1 SQVTM, CDR2 ANQGSEA. The DNA for the CDR3 is TGCAGCGTTGCCCCCTTCGGCCAACAGGGAAGCGAGCAGTACTTC. The encoded protein is CSVAPFGQQGSEQYF.

The gene calls are TRBV7-2 and TRBJ2-1; the D gene is possibly TRBD2 (5 bases). Per germline, CDR1 SGHTA and CDR2 FQGNSA. The germline V and J ends were trimmed by 6 bases and 7 bases, with 16 bases remaining between them. CDR3 length equals 14 residues. This CDR3 is CASSLARRGNEQFF. The CDR3 nucleotides are TGTGCCAGCAGTCTAGCACGCCGAGGTAATGAGCAGTTCTTC.

V and J are TRBV11-2 and TRBJ2-5; D may be TRBD1 (6 bases). CDR1 and CDR2 (germline): SGHAT, FQNNGV. This CDR3 is built from 16 residues. V was trimmed by 7 bases and J by 1 base, leaving 19 bases between them. DNA of the CDR3: TGTGCCAGCAACCGCTTAGGGCACAGGGTCCAAGAGACCCAGTACTTC. Residues: CASNRLGHRVQETQYF.

This chain links TRBV12-3 or TRBV12-4 with TRBJ2-7, with a weak D call TRBD2 (6 bases). The V gene lost 5 bases and the J gene lost 4 bases, with 18 bases spanning the gap. The CDR3 is 15 residues long. This chain's CDR3 is CASSERGTGVYEQYF. As DNA, the CDR3 is TGTGCCAGCAGTGAGAGGGGTACGGGAGTATACGAGCAGTACTTC.

This clonotype was recorded once. This CDR3 is CSATGGQSPLHF. Here the CDR3 DNA reads TGCAGTGCTACCGGGGGTCAGTCACCCCTCCACTTT. The chain links TRBV20-1 to TRBJ1-6, with D perhaps TRBD1 (5 bases). V lost 4 bases, J lost 10 bases, and 11 bases lay in between. Germline values: CDR1 DFQATT, CDR2 SNEGSKA (reference sequence). CDR3 length: 12 residues.

This clonotype was picked up a small number of times. The genes are TRBV10-3 and TRBJ2-3; D call uncertain. The V end was cut by 5 bases, the J end by 5 bases, with 11 bases between. CDR1 ENHRY and CDR2 SYGVKD come from the germline V gene. This CDR3 region has 13 residues. The chain's CDR3 is CAISSEAVDTQYF. The CDR3 DNA reads as TGTGCCATCAGTAGTGAAGCTGTAGATACGCAGTATTTT.

The rearrangement links TRBV20-1 to TRBJ2-1; 8 nucleotides agree with TRBD2. CDR1 and CDR2 (germline): DFQATT, SNEGSKA (reference sequence). Trimming cost V 3 bases and J 9 bases; bases outside gene matches: 7. This CDR3 has 13 residues. CDR3 sequence: CSASRGGGTEQFF. As DNA, the CDR3 is TGCAGTGCTAGTAGGGGCGGGGGGACTGAGCAGTTCTTC.

The chain has TRBV12-3 or TRBV12-4 and TRBJ1-5, with TRBD1 as a possible D gene (6 bases). V was cut by 3 bases and J by 6 bases, with 15 bases left in between. This CDR3 has 15 amino acids. The CDR3 spells CASSLLGGYGQPQHF. The CDR3 DNA reads TGTGCCAGCAGTTTGTTGGGGGGCTACGGTCAGCCCCAGCATTTT.

This clonotype has more than one count but fewer than ten. The genes are TRBV7-2 and TRBJ2-2; D perhaps matches TRBD1 (6 bases). Trimming left V 5 bases short and J 6 bases short, with 19 bases between. The V gene's germline CDR1 is SGHTA and CDR2 FQGNSA. This CDR3 is built from 16 residues. The CDR3 loop reads CASSAAGRGTAGELFF. The DNA of the CDR3 is TGTGCCAGCAGCGCTGCGGGCAGGGGAACTGCCGGGGAGCTGTTTTTT.

This clonotype was seen a handful of times. The chain uses TRBV6-1 and TRBJ1-5, with unresolved D. The CDR3 covers 15 residues. Trimming shortened V by 2 bases and J by 4 bases, and 12 bases separated the two germline ends. CDR1 and CDR2 from the germline V gene are MNHNS and SASEGT. The CDR3 is CASSELGRLNQPQHF. The CDR3 coding sequence is TGTGCCAGCAGTGAACTCGGCAGGTTGAATCAGCCCCAGCATTTT.

This clonotype was detected many times. The chain recombines TRBV7-8 with TRBJ2-1; D is undetermined. The CDR3 has 16 residues. The germline V and J ends were trimmed by 0 bases and 0 bases, with 9 bases remaining between them. Germline V gene lookup returns CDR1 SGHVS and CDR2 FQNEAQ. CDR3 nucleotide sequence: TGTGCCAGCAGCTTAGCGCTGTTAACCTCCTACAATGAGCAGTTCTTC. Residues: CASSLALLTSYNEQFF.

This clonotype was recorded a few times. The rearrangement links TRBV6-5 to TRBJ2-7; D is possibly TRBD2 (6 bases). V was pared by 0 bases and J by 2 bases, with 11 bases between. In germline, CDR1 is MNHEY, CDR2 SVGAGI. CDR3 size: 15 residues. This CDR3 reads CASSYSFGGAYEQYF. CDR3 in DNA: TGTGCCAGCAGTTACTCTTTCGGGGGAGCCTACGAGCAGTACTTC.

The table lists this clonotype with a few counts. The chain is built from TRBV18 and TRBJ2-1; TRBD1 agrees at 7 bases. The CDR3 runs to 14 residues. CDR1 and CDR2 (germline): KGHSH, LQKENI. Trimming at V came to 8 bases and at J to 5 bases, leaving 9 bases not matched to a gene. CDR3 loop: CASRTGTANNEQFF. CDR3 in DNA: TGTGCCAGCCGAACCGGGACAGCTAACAATGAGCAGTTCTTC.

There are a few counts of this clonotype. V gene TRBV4-3 combines with J gene TRBJ2-1; TRBD1 matches at 10 bases. Germline V gene data show CDR1 as LGHNA and CDR2 as YSLEER. CDR3 length: 16 amino acids. V shed 0 bases, J shed 4 bases, and the junction held 3 bases outside the gene matches. CDR3 residues: CASSQDGQGGYNEQFF. DNA of the CDR3: TGCGCCAGCAGCCAAGATGGACAGGGGGGATACAATGAGCAGTTCTTC.

The V and J genes are TRBV7-2 and TRBJ2-3; no definite D call. CDR3 length equals 13 residues. The V and J ends lost 1 base and 2 bases respectively, with 4 bases between them. CDR1 SGHTA and CDR2 FQGNSA come from the germline V gene. As DNA, the CDR3 is TGTGCCAGCAGCTTAGAATTCACAGATACGCAGTATTTT. Translation gives CASSLEFTDTQYF.

This clonotype was found many times. The CDR3 reads CASSLSGGTDTQYF. CDR3 DNA: TGTGCCAGCAGTTTGTCAGGGGGAACAGATACGCAGTATTTT. This chain joins TRBV7-2 and TRBJ2-3; 7 bases are shared with TRBD1. There are 14 residues in the CDR3. Germline lookup yields CDR1 SGHTA and CDR2 FQGNSA. The V segment lost 6 bases and the J segment 3 bases; nucleotides outside the gene matches: 6. The entire variable domain, with the rest obtained from reference TRBV7-2 and TRBJ2-3, is as follows: GAGVSQSPSNKVTEKGKDVELRCDPISGHTALYWYRQSLGQGLEFLIYFQGNSAPDKSGLPSDRFSAERTGGSVSTLTIQRTQQEDSAVYLCASSLSGGTDTQYFGPGTRLTVL.

This clonotype has a handful of counts. In DNA, the CDR3 is TGTGCCAGCAGGCGACAGGGAGTCTACGAGCAGTACTTC. Translated, it gives CASRRQGVYEQYF. The V gene is TRBV28, the J gene TRBJ2-7; 7 bases are a match to TRBD1. J was trimmed by 3 bases and V by 6 bases; bases with no gene match: 5. Germline values: CDR1 MDHEN, CDR2 SYDVKM. The length of the CDR3 is 13 residues.

This clonotype was counted ten times or more. The V call is TRBV7-2, the J call TRBJ2-7, with 8 nucleotides matching TRBD2. The germline V gene encodes CDR1 SGHTA and CDR2 FQGNSA. V trimming: 8 bases; J trimming: 1 base; junction bases outside the gene matches: 16. This CDR3 spans 17 amino acids. Written as DNA, the CDR3 is TGTGCCAGCGGAACAACCTCGGGGCGGGGGGTTTCCTACGAGCAGTACTTC. Its protein is CASGTTSGRGVSYEQYF.

The chain employs TRBV6-1 and TRBJ2-4; the D is unclear. This CDR3 spans 16 amino acids. Germline CDR1 reads MNHNS; CDR2 reads SASEGT. V gave up 6 bases and J gave up 0 bases, with 15 bases separating them. This CDR3 is CASSSTGQLAKNIQYF. The CDR3, as DNA: TGTGCCAGCAGCTCAACCGGGCAACTAGCCAAAAACATTCAGTACTTC.

This clonotype was detected only a few times. The genes are TRBV12-3 or TRBV12-4 and TRBJ2-1, with TRBD1 matching 8 bases. The CDR3 spans 16 residues. The V gene end was trimmed by 7 bases and the J gene end by 4 bases; junction bases not matched to a gene: 12. Written as DNA, the CDR3 is TGTGCCAGCACTCTTACAGGGGGGCTGCCGTACAATGAGCAGTTCTTC. Encoded protein: CASTLTGGLPYNEQFF.

The rearrangement joins TRBV5-4 to TRBJ2-4; 8 bases match TRBD1. V was pared by 4 bases and J by 0 bases, with 6 bases of the junction left unmatched. The CDR3 length is 16 residues. CDR1 is SGHNT, CDR2 YYREEE, per germline (reference sequence). CDR3 sequence: CASSGQGGVAKNIQYF. The DNA of the CDR3 is TGTGCCAGCAGCGGACAGGGTGGGGTAGCCAAAAACATTCAGTACTTC.

The CDR3 nucleotides read TGTGCCAGCCACCATCAGCGGTCGTATGAGCAGTTCTTC. Translating it yields CASHHQRSYEQFF. This chain joins TRBV19 and TRBJ2-1, with D perhaps TRBD2 (5 bases). Trimming removed 9 bases at V and 8 bases at J, with 17 bases between. Germline V gives CDR1 LNHDA, CDR2 SQIVND (reference sequence). CDR3 length equals 13 residues.

Ten or more counts support this clonotype. The chain couples TRBV6-2 or TRBV6-3 to TRBJ2-1; D is unresolved. The CDR3 spans 10 residues. Germline V gene data show CDR1 as MNHEY and CDR2 as SVGEGT. Trimming left V 8 bases short and J 5 bases short, with 4 bases between. Here the CDR3 reads CASGNNEQFF. Here the CDR3 DNA reads TGTGCCAGCGGGAACAATGAGCAGTTCTTC.